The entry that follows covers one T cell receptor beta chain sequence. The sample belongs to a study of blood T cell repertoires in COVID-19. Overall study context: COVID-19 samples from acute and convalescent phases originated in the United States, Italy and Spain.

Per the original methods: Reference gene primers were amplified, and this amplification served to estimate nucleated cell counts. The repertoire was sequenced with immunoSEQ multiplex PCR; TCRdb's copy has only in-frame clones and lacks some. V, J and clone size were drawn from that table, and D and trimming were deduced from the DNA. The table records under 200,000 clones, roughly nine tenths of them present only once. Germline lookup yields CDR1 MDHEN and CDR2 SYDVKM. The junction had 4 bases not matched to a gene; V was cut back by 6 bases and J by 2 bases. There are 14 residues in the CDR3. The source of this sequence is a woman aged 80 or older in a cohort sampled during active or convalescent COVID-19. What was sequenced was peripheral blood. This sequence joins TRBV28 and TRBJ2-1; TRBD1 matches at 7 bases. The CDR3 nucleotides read TGTGCCAGCAGATCCGGGACAGCCTACAATGAGCAGTTCTTC. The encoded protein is CASRSGTAYNEQFF.